The 26 T cell receptor beta chains in this list originate from one sample, sequenced in a study of cytomegalovirus exposure and HLA in healthy donors. PCR used 60 Vbeta primers and 13 Jbeta primers. Method: immunoSEQ multiplex PCR; TCRdb's copy keeps in-frame clones and lacks some. Of about 95,000 clones in the sample, around 73% were seen once. The sequencing input was PBMCs. Receptor source: a woman between 35 and 50 years old in good health and CMV-seropositive.

The table lists this clone with a count of one. The chain is built from TRBV7-9 and TRBJ1-2; 11 bases are shared with TRBD1. The CDR3 has 15 residues. V was pared by 5 bases and J by 4 bases, with 6 bases of the junction left unmatched. CDR1 SEHNR and CDR2 FQNEAQ come from the germline V gene (reference sequence). The CDR3 DNA reads as TGTGCCAGCAGCCCGGGGACAGGGGGGGCCTATGGCTACACCTTC. Amino acids: CASSPGTGGAYGYTF.

This chain joins TRBV27 and TRBJ2-7; TRBD2 agrees at 8 bases. Per the germline V gene, CDR1 is MNHEY and CDR2 is SMNVEV (reference sequence). The CDR3 contains 15 residues. V gave up 2 bases and J gave up 5 bases; unmatched junction bases: 8. The CDR3 sequence is CASSLVSRGGDEQYF. CDR3 bases: TGTGCCAGCAGTTTAGTCTCCCGGGGGGGCGACGAGCAGTACTTC.

This chain connects TRBV5-1 to TRBJ2-7, with 8 bases lining up with TRBD2. Germline V CDR1 and CDR2: SGHRS, YFSETQ. The CDR3 is 14 residues long. J lost 1 base, V lost 0 bases, and 0 bases had no gene match. The CDR3 nucleotides are TGCGCCAGCAGCTTGGCGGGAGGGTCCTACGAGCAGTACTTC. It translates to CASSLAGGSYEQYF.

This chain links TRBV5-1 with TRBJ2-2, with D possibly being TRBD2 (5 bases). Trimming removed 4 bases from V and 0 bases from J, with 7 bases in between. Germline V gene data show CDR1 as SGHRS and CDR2 as YFSETQ. This CDR3 is 14 amino acids long. The CDR3 loop reads CASSAGANTGELFF. The CDR3 DNA is TGCGCCAGCAGCGCCGGGGCGAACACCGGGGAGCTGTTTTTT.

The genes are TRBV7-2 and TRBJ2-2; TRBD2 might be the D (6 bases). CDR3 length: 14 amino acids. CDR1 is SGHTA, CDR2 FQGNSA, per germline. V lost 6 bases and J 5 bases, leaving 13 bases between the germline ends. CDR3 in DNA: TGTGCCAGCAGTAGCGGAGAGGGGACCGGGGAGCTGTTTTTT. Its protein is CASSSGEGTGELFF. Using reference TRBV7-2 and TRBJ2-2 for the parts outside the CDR3, the full variable domain is GAGVSQSPSNKVTEKGKDVELRCDPISGHTALYWYRQSLGQGLEFLIYFQGNSAPDKSGLPSDRFSAERTGGSVSTLTIQRTQQEDSAVYLCASSSGEGTGELFFGEGSRLTVL.

This chain joins TRBV9 and TRBJ1-1, with D unclear. Germline-derived CDR1 and CDR2 are SGDLS and YYNGEE. V was pared by 4 bases and J by 3 bases, with 13 bases between. This CDR3 contains 14 residues. CDR3 DNA: TGTGCCAGCAGCCCGAGAGAGGTATACACTGAAGCTTTCTTT. Translation gives CASSPREVYTEAFF.

The chain couples TRBV12-2 to TRBJ1-5; TRBD1, the D gene given by the table, was not confirmed from the DNA. TRBV12-2 is an annotated pseudogene. This CDR3 contains 15 residues. CDR3 bases: TGTGCAAGTCGCACTTACCGGCAGGGGAATCAGCCCCAGCATTTT. Translating it yields CASRTYRQGNQPQHF.

V and J are TRBV5-4 and TRBJ2-1, with 13 bases lining up with TRBD2. The CDR3 runs 15 residues. V shed 5 bases, J shed 4 bases, and the junction held 3 bases outside the gene matches. Germline V gives CDR1 SGHNT, CDR2 YYREEE (reference sequence). CDR3 in amino acids: CASRGTSGVYNEQFF. DNA of the CDR3: TGTGCCAGCAGAGGGACTAGCGGGGTATACAATGAGCAGTTCTTC.

The chain has TRBV7-9 and TRBJ1-6, with 9 bases identical to TRBD1. The germline V gene has CDR1 SEHNR and CDR2 FQNEAQ (reference sequence). The V segment lost 5 bases and the J segment 7 bases; nucleotides outside the gene matches: 6. The CDR3 runs 15 residues. The DNA for the CDR3 is TGTGCCAGCAGCCCCGACAGGGGGAGAAATTCACCCCTCCACTTT. This encodes CASSPDRGRNSPLHF. Full variable domain (missing parts from reference TRBV7-9 and TRBJ1-6): DTGVSQNPRHKITKRGQNVTFRCDPISEHNRLYWYRQTLGQGPEFLTYFQNEAQLEKSRLLSDRFSAERPKGSFSTLEIQRTEQGDSAMYLCASSPDRGRNSPLHFGNGTRLTVT.

The chain couples TRBV2 to TRBJ2-7, with a tentative D call TRBD2 (5 bases). Trimming stripped 5 bases from V and 3 bases from J, with 14 bases between. CDR1 SNHLY and CDR2 FYNNEI come from the germline V gene. The CDR3 is 14 residues long. In DNA, the CDR3 is TGTGCCAGCAGTTCCCCTCGGGGAGTCTACGAGCAGTACTTC. Translated: CASSSPRGVYEQYF.

This sequence joins TRBV5-1 and TRBJ2-7; a weak D match, TRBD1 (5 bases). The CDR3 has 19 residues. The V and J ends lost 1 base and 3 bases respectively, with 26 bases between them. From germline, CDR1 is SGHRS and CDR2 YFSETQ. The CDR3 here is CASSLTTVRSFAPLYEQYF. CDR3 sequence (DNA): TGCGCCAGCAGCTTGACGACAGTAAGGAGCTTCGCCCCTCTCTACGAGCAGTACTTC.

Regarding this clone: Different DNA sequences within this sample yield the same CDR3. This chain uses TRBV5-1 with TRBJ2-5, with 9 bases that match TRBD1. There are 17 residues in the CDR3. From germline, CDR1 is SGHRS and CDR2 YFSETQ. V was clipped by 8 bases and J by 4 bases; unmatched bases: 18. The CDR3 DNA follows: TGCGCCAGTAGCAGCCCTACTACCGGGACAGGGCGAGAGACCCAGTACTTC. This encodes CASSSPTTGTGRETQYF.

The chain carries TRBV5-1 and TRBJ2-3, with D possibly being TRBD1 (5 bases). V shed 1 base and J shed 4 bases, with 13 bases lying between them. Germline CDR1 is SGHRS and CDR2 is YFSETQ. The CDR3 has 15 amino acids. The CDR3 bases are TGCGCCAGCAGCTTGTTCAGGGATGAGGCAGATACGCAGTATTTT. Translating gives CASSLFRDEADTQYF.

This chain connects TRBV10-2 to TRBJ1-2, with D perhaps TRBD1 (6 bases). Trimming removed 3 bases from V and 7 bases from J, with 9 bases in between. The CDR3 runs 12 residues. Germline CDR1 is WSHSY and CDR2 is SAAADI. DNA of the CDR3: TGCGCCAGCAGTGATCAGGGGAGTGGCTACACCTTC. Translated: CASSDQGSGYTF.

This chain joins TRBV5-1 and TRBJ2-3; D may be TRBD1 (6 bases). V was trimmed by 2 bases and J by 1 base, leaving 11 bases between them. The CDR3 spans 15 residues. Germline V gives CDR1 SGHRS, CDR2 YFSETQ. The CDR3 DNA reads TGCGCCAGCAGCTTATCAGGGGTGGGCACAGATACGCAGTATTTT. The encoded protein is CASSLSGVGTDTQYF.

This clone appeared a single time. The V and J genes are TRBV30 and TRBJ1-1; D possibly corresponds to TRBD1 (5 bases). From germline, CDR1 is GTSNPN and CDR2 SVGIG (reference sequence). The CDR3 consists of 12 residues. Between the trimmed V and J ends, which lost 4 bases and 4 bases, there was a span of 10 bases. CDR3 in DNA: TGTGCCTGGACCGCAGGGTTCACTGAAGCTTTCTTT. This encodes CAWTAGFTEAFF.

The rearrangement links TRBV5-1 to TRBJ2-4; 9 nucleotides agree with TRBD2. Germline CDR1 reads SGHRS; CDR2 reads YFSETQ. With V trimmed by 6 bases and J by 1 base, 17 bases remained unmatched. The CDR3 contains 19 residues. The CDR3 region has the DNA TGCGCCAGCACCCATGACCCCTATGTAGCGGGAGCGGCCAAAAACATTCAGTACTTC. This translates into CASTHDPYVAGAAKNIQYF.

This clone has only one observation. Other DNA sequences of this sample code for an identical CDR3. The genes are TRBV7-9 and TRBJ2-1, with TRBD1 matching 7 bases. V was pared by 5 bases and J by 10 bases, with 11 bases of the junction left unmatched. Germline CDR1 reads SEHNR; CDR2 reads FQNEAQ (reference sequence). CDR3 length: 14 amino acids. The CDR3 sequence: CASSLPDRPKEQFF. CDR3 bases: TGTGCCAGCAGCCTCCCGGACAGGCCAAAGGAGCAGTTCTTC.

The V and J genes are TRBV7-9 and TRBJ2-5; D may be TRBD1 (5 bases). The CDR3 spans 16 residues. Germline V CDR1 and CDR2: SEHNR, FQNEAQ (reference sequence). Trimming shortened V by 1 base and J by 2 bases, and 14 bases separated the two germline ends. The CDR3 DNA reads TGTGCCAGCAGCTTAGGGTGGGGCGGAGATCAAGAGACCCAGTACTTC. Translation gives CASSLGWGGDQETQYF.

The J gene is TRBJ1-5, the V gene TRBV23-1; D not certain. TRBV23-1 is assigned to the ORF class and has an uncertain function. This CDR3 region has 11 residues. V lost 4 bases and J lost 8, with 6 bases in between. The CDR3 loop is CASSREKPQHF. The CDR3 coding sequence is TGCGCCAGCAGTCGAGAGAAGCCCCAGCATTTT.

The CDR3 here is CAIRDRGRGRAFF. For the CDR3, the DNA is TGTGCCATCAGGGACAGGGGGCGCGGGAGAGCTTTCTTT. The chain couples TRBV10-3 to TRBJ1-1; TRBD1 agrees at 11 bases. V gave up 6 bases and J gave up 10 bases; unmatched junction bases: 7. The CDR3 has 13 amino acids. The germline V gene encodes CDR1 ENHRY and CDR2 SYGVKD.

The genes are TRBV28 and TRBJ1-2; D perhaps matches TRBD1 (6 bases). Germline V CDR1 and CDR2: MDHEN, SYDVKM. The CDR3 consists of 15 residues. The ends were cut back, 7 bases at V and 3 bases at J, with 18 bases in the middle. This chain's CDR3 is CASTPNLGTHYGYTF. CDR3 bases: TGTGCCAGCACGCCTAATCTAGGGACACACTATGGCTACACCTTC.

The V and J genes are TRBV19 and TRBJ2-7, with 16 bases fitting TRBD2. V lost 4 bases and J lost 3; bases outside the gene matches: 6. Germline CDR1 LNHDA, CDR2 SQIVND (reference sequence). This CDR3 has 17 residues. CDR3 loop: CASSRGLAGGRNYEQYF. CDR3 nucleotides: TGTGCCAGTAGTAGGGGACTAGCGGGAGGGAGGAACTACGAGCAGTACTTC.

The chain combines TRBV27 with TRBJ1-1; TRBD1 matches 7 bases. The CDR3 is 13 amino acids. V was pared by 6 bases and J by 3 bases, with 4 bases of the junction left unmatched. Germline CDR1 and CDR2: MNHEY and SMNVEV (reference sequence). The CDR3: CASSDRVDTEAFF. CDR3 DNA: TGTGCCAGCAGCGACAGGGTCGACACTGAAGCTTTCTTT.

The rearrangement joins TRBV28 to TRBJ1-1, with 7 positions matching TRBD1. The J segment lost 5 bases and the V segment lost 3 bases, leaving 9 bases of the junction unmatched. The length of the CDR3 is 15 residues. Germline V gene sequence: CDR1 MDHEN, CDR2 SYDVKM. The CDR3 spells CASSLTGSSGTEAFF. CDR3 nucleotides: TGTGCCAGCAGTTTGACAGGGTCTTCGGGGACTGAAGCTTTCTTT.

This clone was seen a handful of times. V usage is TRBV11-3 and J usage is TRBJ2-7; tentatively, D is TRBD2 (6 bases). The CDR3 loop spans 15 amino acids. The V gene lost 0 bases and the J gene lost 6 bases, with 15 bases spanning the gap. Germline values: CDR1 SGHNT, CDR2 YENEEA. The chain's CDR3 is CASSLEDRHSGEQYF. In nucleotides, the CDR3 is TGTGCCAGCAGCTTAGAAGATCGCCATAGCGGCGAGCAGTACTTC.